The next 4 T cell receptor beta chains were all read from a single sample in a study of blood T cells in healthy people across ages. Together with a sample-barcoded 5' primer, a J-beta primer mix was included in a second PCR lasting about 7 to 12 cycles. From the 5' RACE reads, TCRdb called clonotypes with MiXCR, one entry per CDR3 protein. The profile shows approximately 880,000 distinct CDR3 sequences, around 46% of them singletons. Specimen: blood. These receptors were obtained from a man younger than 45 in good health.

V usage is TRBV6-5 and J usage is TRBJ2-7; perhaps D is TRBD1 or TRBD2 (5 bases each). V lost 5 bases and J lost 4, with 15 bases in between. The CDR3 covers 14 residues. CDR1 and CDR2 (germline): MNHEY, SVGAGI. The CDR3: CASSTGTIGYEQYF. The CDR3 region has the DNA TGTGCCAGCAGTACCGGGACGATAGGTTACGAGCAGTACTTC.

This chain uses TRBV7-6 with TRBJ2-3; D perhaps matches TRBD1 (6 bases). CDR3 size: 19 residues. V shed 5 bases and J shed 2 bases, with 26 bases lying between them. The germline gives CDR1 SGHVS, CDR2 FNYEAQ. The CDR3 sequence: CASSQPDSVSFGFTDTQYF. Here the CDR3 DNA reads TGTGCCAGCAGCCAGCCGGACAGTGTAAGCTTTGGCTTCACAGATACGCAGTATTTT. Complete variable domain (other parts from reference TRBV7-6 and TRBJ2-3): GAGVSQSPRYKVTKRGQDVALRCDPISGHVSLYWYRQALGQGPEFLTYFNYEAQQDKSGLPNDRFSAERPEGSISTLTIQRTEQRDSAMYRCASSQPDSVSFGFTDTQYFGPGTRLTVL.

The chain joins TRBV29-1 to TRBJ1-2, with 12 nucleotides matching TRBD1. The CDR3 runs to 15 residues. The germline V gene encodes CDR1 SQVTM and CDR2 ANQGSEA. Trimming took 3 bases from V and 4 from J; bases not matched to a gene: 6. The CDR3 bases are TGCAGCGTTGAGGGGGGACAGGGGGCCCCCTATGGCTACACCTTC. Translation: CSVEGGQGAPYGYTF.

This sequence joins TRBV20-1 and TRBJ1-1, with unresolved D. The V end was cut by 6 bases, the J end by 6 bases, with 11 bases between. Germline CDR1 is DFQATT and CDR2 is SNEGSKA (reference sequence). This CDR3 has 11 amino acids. In DNA, the CDR3 is TGCAGTGCCTCGGTCTTTCCTGAAGCTTTCTTT. As protein: CSASVFPEAFF.